This record concerns one TCR beta chain sequence. Its antigen remains unidentified. Included in the TCR beta cDNA libraries were unique molecular identifiers. Via MiXCR, TCRdb re-called the PCR reads, giving one row per CDR3 protein. The sample comprises about 260,000 distinct CDR3 sequences, 36% of which are singletons, and 4.5% to 5.5% rests with the top ten. The CDR3 sequence is 15 residues long. Trimming pared 1 base from V and 1 base from J, leaving 8 bases between. Germline assignment: CDR1 MNHNS and CDR2 SASEGT. The sample belongs to a study of post-analysis software for immune sequencing data. Turning to the study itself: The study covered relapsing-remitting, secondary progressive and progressive-relapsing courses of multiple sclerosis.

Study findings and constraints: In patients, five or six TRBV segments were more frequent than in controls, with TRBV5-6, TRBV5-1 and TRBV20-1 among them.

Sequencing was carried out using blood. The source is a girl under 18 with multiple sclerosis. The gene calls are TRBV6-1 and TRBJ1-5; D unresolved. The DNA of the CDR3 is TGTGCCAGCAGTGAAGAAGCGCGGAGCAATCAGCCCCAGCATTTT. Its translation: CASSEEARSNQPQHF.